These T cell receptor beta chains were read from a single sample in a study of monozygotic twins with inflammatory bowel disease. TCRdb reworked the 5' RACE reads into one entry per CDR3 protein, no DNA. Its table records approximately 150,000 distinct CDR3 sequences. The source material was blood. The receptors were gathered from a human donor with ulcerative colitis or Crohn's disease, or a healthy co-twin of an affected twin (not recorded which). Each CDR3 is given with its conserved first and last residue.

TRBJ1-1 TRBV20-1 CSARVLGNTEAFF
TRBJ2-7 TRBV3-1 CASSQTQGLSYEQYF
TRBJ2-1 TRBV6-1 CASSGPDRDNEQFF
TRBJ1-1 TRBV7-6 CASSLARDQTEAFF
TRBJ2-1 TRBV20-1 CSAPRLAEGYNEQFF
TRBJ2-7 TRBV27 CASSRGSKESYEQYF
TRBJ2-2 TRBV5-1 CASSLAGTDTGELFF
TRBJ1-4 TRBV12-3/TRBV12-4 CASSTGVGEKLFF
TRBJ1-4 TRBV27 CASSPVTGSTNEKLFF
TRBJ2-7 TRBV7-2 CASSFDRTVDEQYF
TRBJ2-5 TRBV20-1 CSARQLTGTALQETQYF
TRBJ2-2 TRBV18 CASSPSGTENTGELFF
TRBJ2-7 TRBV11-1 CASSLRRESGLAENYEQYF